This passage covers 15 T cell receptor beta chains from one sample sequenced in a study of OX40 agonist ivuxolimab in advanced cancers. Clones were sequenced by immunoSEQ multiplex PCR, and TCRdb holds only the in-frame ones, with some missing. The sample records 50,000 to 75,000 clones, around 86% being singletons. The sequencing used CD4+ or CD8+ T cells sorted from blood, collected in a trial of the OX40 agonist ivuxolimab. These receptors originate from an adult with an advanced solid tumor such as melanoma, head and neck, liver or kidney cancer.

The rearrangement uses TRBV28 and TRBJ1-1, with D uncertain. This CDR3 contains 11 residues. Germline V gene data show CDR1 as MDHEN and CDR2 as SYDVKM. Trimming pared 4 bases from V and 3 bases from J, leaving 3 bases between. CDR3 protein: CASSYYTEAFF. Written as DNA, the CDR3 is TGTGCCAGCAGTTATTACACTGAAGCTTTCTTT.

The chain combines TRBV5-1 with TRBJ2-5; D may be TRBD1 (6 bases). The V and J ends lost 5 bases and 2 bases respectively, with 10 bases between them. This CDR3 contains 13 residues. CDR1 and CDR2 (germline): SGHRS, YFSETQ. CDR3 region: CASSGQTQETQYF. The CDR3 region has the DNA TGCGCCAGCAGTGGACAGACGCAAGAGACCCAGTACTTC. Using reference TRBV5-1 and TRBJ2-5 for the parts outside the CDR3, the full variable domain is KAGVTQTPRYLIKTRGQQVTLSCSPISGHRSVSWYQQTPGQGLQFLFEYFSETQRNKGNFPGRFSGRQFSNSRSEMNVSTLELGDSALYLCASSGQTQETQYFGPGTRLLVL.

The DNA of the CDR3 is TGTGCCAGCACCTCTCAGGGGGCAGTAGGCTATGGCTACACCTTC. Translation gives CASTSQGAVGYGYTF. J is TRBJ1-2 and V is TRBV6-5, with 8 bases lining up with TRBD1. The CDR3 loop spans 15 amino acids. Germline V gives CDR1 MNHEY, CDR2 SVGAGI. The junction had 11 bases not matched to a gene; V was cut back by 7 bases and J by 4 bases.

The chain is built from TRBV30 and TRBJ1-1, with D unresolved. This CDR3 is 11 amino acids long. Germline-derived CDR1 and CDR2 are GTSNPN and SVGIG (reference sequence). Between the trimmed V and J ends, which lost 2 bases and 10 bases, there was a span of 11 bases. The CDR3 here is CAWSKTSRAFF. Written as DNA, the CDR3 is TGTGCCTGGAGTAAGACGTCGCGAGCTTTCTTT.

The gene calls are TRBV21-1 and TRBJ1-2; the tabulated D call, TRBD1, remains unverified against the DNA. TRBV21-1 represents a pseudogene. This CDR3 is built from 17 residues. For the CDR3, the DNA is TGTGCCAGCAGCCTAACAAAAGGGGGATGCCTAAACTATGGCTACACCTTC. Protein: CASSLTKGGCLNYGYTF.

The chain carries TRBV5-1 and TRBJ2-7; D unclear. CDR3 length: 15 amino acids. Trimming left V 3 bases short and J 0 bases short, with 13 bases between. Germline V gives CDR1 SGHRS, CDR2 YFSETQ. This CDR3 reads CASSSLTPGSYEQYF. Here the CDR3 DNA reads TGCGCCAGCAGCTCCTTGACACCGGGCTCCTACGAGCAGTACTTC.

The chain joins TRBV5-1 to TRBJ1-6, with no clear D. Trimming removed 3 bases at V and 6 bases at J, with 16 bases between. CDR1 is SGHRS, CDR2 YFSETQ, per germline. The length of the CDR3 is 16 residues. The CDR3 coding sequence is TGCGCCAGCAGCTCGGGGATAGGGTTCACTAATTCACCCCTCCACTTT. It codes for CASSSGIGFTNSPLHF.

The chain uses TRBV15 and TRBJ2-1, with 8 nucleotides matching TRBD2. The V segment lost 1 base and the J segment 2 bases; nucleotides outside the gene matches: 13. CDR3 length equals 19 residues. Germline V lookup: CDR1 LNHNV, CDR2 YYDKDF (reference sequence). CDR3 nucleotide sequence: TGTGCCACCAGCAGAGGGGCCGGGGGGGGCTCGGCGGCCTACAATGAGCAGTTCTTC. Its translation: CATSRGAGGGSAAYNEQFF. The full variable domain, in which reference TRBV15 and TRBJ2-1 provide the parts outside the CDR3, is DAMVIQNPRYQVTQFGKPVTLSCSQTLNHNVMYWYQQKSSQAPKLLFHYYDKDFNNEADTPDNFQSRRPNTSFCFLDIRSPGLGDTAMYLCATSRGAGGGSAAYNEQFFGPGTRLTVL.

The rearrangement joins TRBV28 to TRBJ1-2, with D unresolved. CDR3 size: 11 residues. Germline lookup yields CDR1 MDHEN and CDR2 SYDVKM. Deletions cut 6 bases from V and 7 bases from J, with 9 bases between. CDR3 protein: CASREGAGYTF. The CDR3 DNA reads as TGTGCCAGCAGGGAGGGTGCTGGCTACACCTTC.

CDR3 nucleotides: TGTGCCAGCAGTTACACCCAACAGGGGGGAGGTTCACCCCTCCACTTT. Translated, it gives CASSYTQQGGGSPLHF. This sequence joins TRBV6-5 and TRBJ1-6; 8 bases match TRBD1. Germline CDR1 reads MNHEY; CDR2 reads SVGAGI. V dropped 2 bases and J dropped 9; count of bases not matched to a gene: 9. CDR3 length: 16 residues.

The gene calls are TRBV4-2 and TRBJ2-5; 7 bases agree with TRBD2. The germline gives CDR1 LGHNA, CDR2 YNFKEQ. The CDR3 extends over 16 amino acids. V lost 0 bases, J lost 5 bases, and 9 bases stayed unmatched. CDR3 sequence reads: CASSQDRGRGGETQYF. The CDR3, as DNA: TGTGCCAGCAGCCAAGATAGGGGACGGGGAGGGGAGACCCAGTACTTC.

The chain joins TRBV5-1 to TRBJ2-1; TRBD1 matches 7 bases. Germline V lookup: CDR1 SGHRS, CDR2 YFSETQ. The trim removed 0 bases at V and 8 bases at J, leaving 5 bases unmatched. The CDR3 runs to 14 residues. CDR3 bases: TGCGCCAGCAGCTTGGGACAGGGTACAGATGAGCAGTTCTTC. Protein product: CASSLGQGTDEQFF.

The genes are TRBV5-1 and TRBJ1-2; 7 nucleotides agree with TRBD1. The germline V gene encodes CDR1 SGHRS and CDR2 YFSETQ. The CDR3 length is 15 residues. Trimming removed 4 bases from V and 4 bases from J; junction bases left unmatched: 10. The CDR3 reads CASSPGTVNGYGYTF. CDR3 in DNA: TGCGCCAGCAGCCCCGGGACAGTAAACGGCTATGGCTACACCTTC.

The chain is built from TRBV5-1 and TRBJ2-5; D not resolved. The J call may be in error: the DNA end matches TRBJ2-7 better. The CDR3 extends over 11 amino acids. Germline CDR1 and CDR2: SGHRS and YFSETQ. CDR3 in amino acids: CASSFGVEQYF. CDR3 DNA: TGCGCCAGCAGCTTTGGGGTCGAGCAGTACTTC.

This chain joins TRBV19 and TRBJ1-4; D is uncertain. Trimming cost V 3 bases and J 2 bases, with 10 bases left between them. Per the germline V gene, CDR1 is LNHDA and CDR2 is SQIVND (reference sequence). This CDR3 is built from 15 residues. CDR3 region: CASSITGGTNEKLFF. CDR3 nucleotides: TGTGCCAGTAGTATCACCGGAGGCACTAATGAAAAACTGTTTTTT.